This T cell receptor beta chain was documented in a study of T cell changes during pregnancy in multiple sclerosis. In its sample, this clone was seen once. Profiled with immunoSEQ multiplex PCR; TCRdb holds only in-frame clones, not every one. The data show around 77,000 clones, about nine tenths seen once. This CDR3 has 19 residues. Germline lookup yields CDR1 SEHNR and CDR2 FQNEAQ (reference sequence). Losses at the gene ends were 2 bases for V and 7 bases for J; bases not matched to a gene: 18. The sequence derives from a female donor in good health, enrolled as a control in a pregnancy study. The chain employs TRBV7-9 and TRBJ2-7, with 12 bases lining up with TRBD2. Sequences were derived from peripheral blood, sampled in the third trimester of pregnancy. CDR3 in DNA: TGTGCCAGCAGCTTAAGGGCACAGGGAACTAGCGGGAGGTCTTGGGAGCAGTACTTC. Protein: CASSLRAQGTSGRSWEQYF.